These T cell receptor beta chains were read from a single sample in a study of identical twins. A single record per CDR3 protein comes from TCRdb applying MiXCR to the 5' RACE reads. There are roughly 710,000 distinct CDR3 sequences in the sample; 6% to 6.5% occur only once, and roughly 2% lies in the top ten. Input material: naive T cells sorted from blood. These receptor sequences come from a man younger than 35 in good health. The CDR3 runs from the conserved cysteine through the conserved F or W. Fields, in order: V gene, D gene, CDR3 protein. A D gene is named only where the DNA matches it firmly.

TRBV10-3 NA CAISGQGSDTQYF
TRBV6-1 NA CASRDTRGYYEQYF
TRBV5-1 NA CASSLWGTNEKLFF
TRBV29-1 TRBD2 CSVVGLAGLSYNEQFF
TRBV12-3/TRBV12-4 TRBD2 CASSFGTRRGYEQYF
TRBV2 TRBD1 CASTNRGYSNQPQHF
TRBV6-1 NA CASRREQGSYNEQFF
TRBV5-6 NA CASSFPGNPQETQYF
TRBV12-3/TRBV12-4 NA CASSLGIPGGPYNEQFF
TRBV6-5 TRBD1 CASSYSGTDYEQYF
TRBV11-1 NA CASSLGTRSSKNIQYF
TRBV6-1 NA CATSYEQFF
TRBV12-3/TRBV12-4 TRBD2 CASRLTSGKETQYF
TRBV20-1 NA CSAAGTPGGNEQFF
TRBV11-3 NA CASSRTGNSRQEAFF
TRBV6-1 TRBD1 CASSATDRAVGYTF
TRBV27 TRBD2 CASRGTSPHNEQFF
TRBV12-3/TRBV12-4 NA CASSLWAASNTGELFF
TRBV28 NA CASSQPGRWDSPLHF
TRBV7-2 TRBD2 CASSLKAGAPGTDTQYF
TRBV3-1 TRBD2 CASSQEAGTSVLPSYEQYF
TRBV27 TRBD2 CASSSLSGSRNEQFF
TRBV29-1 NA CSVQGRAANEQFF
TRBV27 TRBD2 CASSLVLAGHTDTQYF
TRBV20-1 TRBD2 CSARGGSGSLQATDTQYF
TRBV20-1 NA CSARDQETQYF
TRBV6-5 NA CASSSLSMVLGQPQHF
TRBV19 NA CASSIDPQGKTPLHF
TRBV12-3/TRBV12-4 NA CASSWQGNIQYF
TRBV28 NA CASSPMRPGNEQFF
TRBV12-5 NA CASAETPRARTQYF
TRBV27 TRBD1 CASRLTGGYTGELFF
TRBV29-1 NA CSVDGGRHTEAFF
TRBV7-9 NA CASSLGATEQFF
TRBV4-3 NA CASSQDAGYEQYF
TRBV6-5 TRBD2 CASSYGTSGNEQFF
TRBV7-9 TRBD1 CASSSGGSLNEKLFF
TRBV29-1 NA CSVEAPNYEQYF
TRBV7-9 NA CASSPRLYNEQFF
TRBV18 NA CASSPPAGPPYEQYF